Following are 29 T cell receptor beta chains from one sample sequenced in a study of cytomegalovirus exposure and HLA in healthy donors. 60 Vbeta and 13 Jbeta primers were used in PCR. Using immunoSEQ multiplex PCR, the repertoire was profiled, and TCRdb retains in-frame clones only, with some absent. The sample comprises 200,000 to 300,000 clones, around 80% of which are singletons, and approximately 0.49% rests with the top ten. Sample: PBMCs. All receptors derive from a boy between 5 and 17 years old in good health and CMV-seronegative.

This clone turned up a few times. V gene TRBV4-2 combines with J gene TRBJ2-1, with 11 positions matching TRBD2. CDR3 length equals 16 residues. The germline gives CDR1 LGHNA, CDR2 YNFKEQ. With V trimmed by 0 bases and J by 3 bases, 1 base remained unmatched. The CDR3 DNA reads TGTGCCAGCAGCCAAGAGGGACTAGCGGACTACAATGAGCAGTTCTTC. Its protein is CASSQEGLADYNEQFF.

The chain uses TRBV5-6 and TRBJ1-1; maybe TRBD1 (6 bases). The CDR3 has 14 amino acids. Trimming shortened V by 3 bases and J by 4 bases, and 13 bases separated the two germline ends. Germline values: CDR1 SGHDT, CDR2 YYEEEE. The chain's CDR3 is CASSSPQGSTEAFF. CDR3 nucleotide sequence: TGTGCCAGCAGCTCCCCCCAGGGGAGCACTGAAGCTTTCTTT.

For this clone: Within the sample, other DNA sequences also encode this same CDR3. The chain uses TRBV13 and TRBJ1-6; 7 nucleotides align to TRBD1. Germline V gene lookup returns CDR1 PRHDT and CDR2 FYEKMQ (reference sequence). CDR3 size: 15 residues. The ends lost 5 bases at V and 7 bases at J; junction bases unmatched: 8. For the CDR3, the DNA is TGTGCCAGCAGCCCTACGGGACAGAGGAATTCACCCCTCCACTTT. Translation: CASSPTGQRNSPLHF.

The chain uses TRBV10-1 and TRBJ1-1; D remains ambiguous. The CDR3 runs 12 residues. Germline lookup yields CDR1 WNHNN and CDR2 SYGVQD (reference sequence). V was clipped by 3 bases and J by 7 bases, with 9 bases between them. Here the CDR3 reads CASSDTSCEAFF. CDR3 sequence (DNA): TGCGCCAGCAGTGATACTAGTTGTGAAGCTTTCTTT.

This rearrangement joins TRBV2 to TRBJ2-2; 7 bases match TRBD2. Germline V lookup: CDR1 SNHLY, CDR2 FYNNEI. Trimming took 7 bases from V and 4 from J; bases not matched to a gene: 9. CDR3 size: 15 residues. In DNA, the CDR3 is TGTGCCAGCATGCTGGGGGGGAGACCCACCGGGGAGCTGTTTTTT. Its translation is CASMLGGRPTGELFF. Using reference TRBV2 and TRBJ2-2 for the parts outside the CDR3, the full variable domain is EPEVTQTPSHQVTQMGQEVILRCVPISNHLYFYWYRQILGQKVEFLVSFYNNEISEKSEIFDDQFSVERPDGSNFTLKIRSTKLEDSAMYFCASMLGGRPTGELFFGEGSRLTVL.

This clone has a single count. The chain employs TRBV5-1 and TRBJ1-1; 10 bases line up with TRBD1. The CDR3 has 16 amino acids. J gave up 5 bases and V 2 bases, and 9 bases lay outside the gene matches. Germline V gene data show CDR1 as SGHRS and CDR2 as YFSETQ. Written as DNA, the CDR3 is TGCGCCAGCAGCTTATTCCCGGGACAGGGGTGGACTGAAGCTTTCTTT. This sequence encodes CASSLFPGQGWTEAFF.

This clone was detected a few times. This chain uses TRBV19 with TRBJ1-3; no clear D gene. The CDR3 consists of 12 residues. Germline V gene sequence: CDR1 LNHDA, CDR2 SQIVND (reference sequence). The ends were cut back, 5 bases at V and 2 bases at J, with 4 bases in the middle. CDR3 sequence (DNA): TGTGCCAGTAGTCATCCTGGAAACACCATATATTTT. It is translated as CASSHPGNTIYF.

This chain connects TRBV9 to TRBJ2-3; D remains ambiguous. The ends were cut back, 3 bases at V and 3 bases at J, with 8 bases in the middle. Germline loops: CDR1 SGDLS, CDR2 YYNGEE. This CDR3 is built from 13 residues. CDR3 coding DNA: TGTGCCAGCAGCGGAAGTACAACAGATACGCAGTATTTT. This gives the protein CASSGSTTDTQYF. Filled out from reference TRBV9 and TRBJ2-3, the complete variable domain reads DSGVTQTPKHLITATGQRVTLRCSPRSGDLSVYWYQQSLDQGLQFLIQYYNGEERAKGNILERFSAQQFPDLHSELNLSSLELGDSALYFCASSGSTTDTQYFGPGTRLTVL.

CDR3 sequence reads: CASSPVASGSHFSETQYF. For the CDR3, the DNA is TGTGCCAGCAGCCCTGTGGCTAGCGGGAGCCACTTTTCCGAGACCCAGTACTTC. V and J are TRBV5-6 and TRBJ2-5, with 10 bases fitting TRBD2. V gave up 4 bases and J gave up 5 bases; unmatched junction bases: 17. The germline V gene encodes CDR1 SGHDT and CDR2 YYEEEE. The CDR3 has 18 amino acids. Looking up the rest from reference TRBV5-6 and TRBJ2-5 gives the full variable domain: DAGVTQSPTHLIKTRGQQVTLRCSPKSGHDTVSWYQQALGQGPQFIFQYYEEEERQRGNFPDRFSGHQFPNYSSELNVNALLLGDSALYLCASSPVASGSHFSETQYFGPGTRLLVL.

In regard to this clone: Other DNA sequences in this sample translate to the same CDR3. This chain joins TRBV9 and TRBJ1-3; D ambiguous. Per the germline V gene, CDR1 is SGDLS and CDR2 is YYNGEE. V shed 0 bases and J shed 3 bases, with 7 bases lying between them. The CDR3 sequence is 14 residues long. Written as DNA, the CDR3 is TGTGCCAGCAGCGTAGGCGGACTTGGAAACACCATATATTTT. Translating gives CASSVGGLGNTIYF.

This rearrangement joins TRBV27 to TRBJ2-1; the match to TRBD2 covers 14 bases. The germline gives CDR1 MNHEY, CDR2 SMNVEV (reference sequence). The CDR3 totals 18 residues. The J segment lost 2 bases and the V segment lost 1 base, leaving 4 bases of the junction unmatched. Here the CDR3 reads CASSLLGTSGGTYNEQFF. DNA of the CDR3: TGTGCCAGCAGTTTATTGGGGACTAGCGGGGGAACCTACAATGAGCAGTTCTTC.

This chain connects TRBV10-3 to TRBJ1-2; no firm D call. The CDR3 runs 12 residues. CDR1 is ENHRY and CDR2 is SYGVKD in the germline V gene. V was trimmed by 5 bases and J by 7 bases, leaving 11 bases between them. The CDR3 nucleotides are TGTGCCATCAGTTCAGAGGATCGTGGCTACACCTTC. This gives the protein CAISSEDRGYTF.

The chain links TRBV29-1 to TRBJ1-2; 8 bases are a match to TRBD1. The CDR3 extends over 14 amino acids. The germline V gene encodes CDR1 SQVTM and CDR2 ANQGSEA. J gave up 4 bases and V 3 bases, and 7 bases lay outside the gene matches. In DNA, the CDR3 is TGCAGCGTTGAGCGGACAGGGAGTCCCTATGGCTACACCTTC. Protein: CSVERTGSPYGYTF.

This clone was observed a few times. The genes are TRBV10-1 and TRBJ1-1, with 7 positions matching TRBD1. Trimming took 4 bases from V and 7 from J; bases not matched to a gene: 3. Germline CDR1 WNHNN, CDR2 SYGVQD (reference sequence). The CDR3 runs 12 residues. CDR3 amino acids: CASSGRDSEAFF. CDR3 nucleotide sequence: TGCGCCAGCAGTGGCCGGGACAGTGAAGCTTTCTTT.

Here the CDR3 DNA reads TGTGCCTGGGACAGGGGCTCCTACGAGCAGTACTTC. Translating it yields CAWDRGSYEQYF. The rearrangement joins TRBV30 to TRBJ2-7; TRBD1 matches 8 bases. The V segment lost 5 bases and the J segment 0 bases; nucleotides outside the gene matches: 0. The CDR3 covers 12 residues. Germline assignment: CDR1 GTSNPN and CDR2 SVGIG (reference sequence).

Turning to this clone: The sample carries other DNA sequences with the same CDR3. The V and J genes are TRBV10-1 and TRBJ2-2, with 7 nucleotides matching TRBD2. After removal of 2 bases from V and 4 bases from J, the junction contained 4 bases not matched to a gene. Germline CDR1 and CDR2: WNHNN and SYGVQD (reference sequence). The CDR3 is made up of 15 amino acids. CDR3: CASSESGAGTGELFF. CDR3 bases: TGCGCCAGCAGTGAGAGCGGGGCCGGCACCGGGGAGCTGTTTTTT.

This chain links TRBV18 with TRBJ1-2; tentatively, D is TRBD1 (5 bases). CDR1 and CDR2 from the germline V gene are KGHSH and LQKENI. This CDR3 spans 13 amino acids. V lost 3 bases and J 8 bases, leaving 13 bases between the germline ends. The CDR3 coding sequence is TGTGCCAGCTCACCCGCCGCAGGGCGCGGCTACACCTTC. Protein sequence: CASSPAAGRGYTF.

The chain joins TRBV11-3 to TRBJ1-3, with 7 bases matching TRBD1. The CDR3 runs to 12 residues. V dropped 9 bases and J dropped 8; count of bases not matched to a gene: 7. Germline values: CDR1 SGHNT, CDR2 YENEEA. The chain's CDR3 is CARRGPGDTIYF. Written as DNA, the CDR3 is TGTGCCAGGAGGGGGCCGGGGGACACCATATATTTT.

The V and J genes are TRBV6-5 and TRBJ2-7; TRBD2 agrees at 9 bases. Germline V lookup: CDR1 MNHEY, CDR2 SVGAGI. V gave up 4 bases and J gave up 6 bases; unmatched junction bases: 10. The CDR3 covers 15 residues. As DNA, the CDR3 is TGTGCCAGCAGTTCTATACCGGGACTAGCACGCGAGCAGTACTTC. It specifies CASSSIPGLAREQYF.

This chain links TRBV11-2 with TRBJ2-1; 12 bases fit TRBD2. Germline V gene sequence: CDR1 SGHAT, CDR2 FQNNGV. The V segment lost 5 bases and the J segment 7 bases; nucleotides outside the gene matches: 3. The CDR3 runs to 14 residues. CDR3 residues: CASSRTSGENEQFF. DNA for the CDR3: TGTGCCAGCAGCCGGACTAGCGGGGAGAATGAGCAGTTCTTC.

The genes are TRBV7-6 and TRBJ1-1, with D possibly TRBD1 on 5 matching bases. Per germline, CDR1 SGHVS and CDR2 FNYEAQ. V lost 5 bases and J lost 3, with 13 bases in between. The length of the CDR3 is 14 residues. The DNA of the CDR3 is TGTGCCAGCAGCCCAGGGAAAGCCCACACTGAAGCTTTCTTT. This codes for CASSPGKAHTEAFF.

This chain connects TRBV27 to TRBJ1-1; D not certain. Deletions cut 3 bases from V and 3 bases from J, with 8 bases between. The CDR3 is 13 amino acids. The V gene's germline CDR1 is MNHEY and CDR2 SMNVEV (reference sequence). CDR3 amino acids: CASSFFQDTEAFF. The CDR3 DNA reads TGTGCCAGCAGTTTTTTTCAGGACACTGAAGCTTTCTTT.

The chain combines TRBV5-6 with TRBJ2-7, with D perhaps TRBD1 (5 bases). CDR1 is SGHDT, CDR2 YYEEEE, per germline. V gave up 0 bases and J gave up 6 bases, with 10 bases separating them. The length of the CDR3 is 13 residues. The CDR3 region has the DNA TGTGCCAGCAGCTTGGGCAGGGCAGGCGAGCAGTACTTC. Its translation is CASSLGRAGEQYF.

The chain links TRBV30 to TRBJ1-4; 7 nucleotides align to TRBD1. The CDR3 runs 14 residues. CDR1 is GTSNPN, CDR2 SVGIG, per germline (reference sequence). Trimming took 8 bases from V and 5 from J; bases not matched to a gene: 11. DNA for the CDR3: TGTGCCAGAAATTCCGGGACAGCGAATGAAAAACTGTTTTTT. Translated: CARNSGTANEKLFF.

The J gene is TRBJ2-1, the V gene TRBV6-6, with 10 bases aligning to TRBD2. This CDR3 contains 15 residues. Per the germline V gene, CDR1 is MNHNY and CDR2 is SVGAGI (reference sequence). After removal of 4 bases from V and 10 bases from J, the junction contained 10 bases not matched to a gene. The CDR3 protein is CASSFSSGGTSEQFF. DNA for the CDR3: TGTGCCAGCAGTTTCTCTAGCGGGGGCACATCCGAGCAGTTCTTC.

The gene calls are TRBV5-4 and TRBJ2-7; 7 bases fit TRBD1. After removal of 3 bases from V and 3 bases from J, the junction contained 9 bases not matched to a gene. From germline, CDR1 is SGHNT and CDR2 YYREEE (reference sequence). The CDR3 sequence is 15 residues long. Written as DNA, the CDR3 is TGTGCCAGCAGCTCAACAACAGGGGCCCTCTACGAGCAGTACTTC. Protein product: CASSSTTGALYEQYF.

V usage is TRBV5-5 and J usage is TRBJ2-7; D not resolved. Looked up from germline, CDR1 is SGHKS and CDR2 is YYEKEE (reference sequence). Trimming removed 0 bases from V and 5 bases from J, with 12 bases in between. The CDR3 is 14 amino acids. The CDR3 region is CASSLGSSFDEQYF. In nucleotides, the CDR3 is TGTGCCAGCAGCTTGGGGTCCAGTTTTGACGAGCAGTACTTC.

The V gene is TRBV27, the J gene TRBJ2-7, with D perhaps matching TRBD1 (5 bases). This CDR3 region has 17 residues. Germline-derived CDR1 and CDR2 are MNHEY and SMNVEV (reference sequence). V lost 0 bases and J lost 0, with 15 bases in between. This chain's CDR3 is CASSLSGLEPASYEQYF. As DNA, the CDR3 is TGTGCCAGCAGTTTATCGGGGCTCGAGCCGGCCTCCTACGAGCAGTACTTC.

The chain uses TRBV7-2 and TRBJ2-2; TRBD1 agrees at 8 bases. Trimming removed 2 bases from V and 4 bases from J; junction bases left unmatched: 15. The CDR3 is 19 amino acids. The germline gives CDR1 SGHTA, CDR2 FQGNSA. CDR3 in amino acids: CASSLKGRQGARGTGELFF. In DNA form, the CDR3 reads TGTGCCAGCAGCTTAAAGGGTCGGCAGGGGGCGCGCGGCACCGGGGAGCTGTTTTTT.